This TCR beta chain was sequenced for a study of neurological immune-mediated disorders. TCRdb passed the 5' RACE reads through MiXCR, listing each CDR3 protein once. Seen here are tens of thousands of distinct CDR3 sequences, more than 8% observed once, and the top ten hold 12%. The CDR3 runs 12 residues. Germline CDR1 reads SGHDN; CDR2 reads FVKESK. V lost 0 bases, J lost 7 bases, and 4 bases lay in between. Time point noted: longitudinal time-point 2. This chain links TRBV14 with TRBJ1-5; D gene uncertain. The source material was PBMCs. This TCR derives from a man aged 25 to 40 in good health. The CDR3 coding sequence is TGTGCCAGCAGCCAAGAGGACCAGCCCCAGCATTTT. Translating gives CASSQEDQPQHF.